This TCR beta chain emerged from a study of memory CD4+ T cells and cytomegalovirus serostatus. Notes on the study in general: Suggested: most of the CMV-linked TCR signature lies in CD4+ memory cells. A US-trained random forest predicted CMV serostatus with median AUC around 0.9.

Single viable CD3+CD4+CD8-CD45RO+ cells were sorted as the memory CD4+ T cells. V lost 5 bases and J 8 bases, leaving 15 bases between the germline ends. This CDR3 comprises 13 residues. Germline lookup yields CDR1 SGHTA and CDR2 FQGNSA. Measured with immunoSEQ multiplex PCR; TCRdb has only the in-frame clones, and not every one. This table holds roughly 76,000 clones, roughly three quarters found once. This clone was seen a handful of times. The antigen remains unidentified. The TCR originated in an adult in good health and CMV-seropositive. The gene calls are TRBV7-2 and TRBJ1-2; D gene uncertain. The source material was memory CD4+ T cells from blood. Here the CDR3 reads CASSPPPPSGYTF. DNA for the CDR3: TGTGCCAGCAGCCCCCCACCCCCGTCCGGCTACACCTTC.